The rows below give T cell receptor beta chains drawn from one sample of a study of T cells in tuberculosis. Data came from immunoSEQ multiplex PCR; TCRdb stores just in-frame clones and leaves some out. The sample gives more than 30,000 clones, approximately 95% of which show up once; approximately 4.3% is in the top ten. The starting material was PBMCs, obtained at tuberculosis diagnosis. The receptor set was obtained from an adult with tuberculosis. Each CDR3 is given with its conserved first and last residue. Fields, in order: clone size, J gene, D gene, V gene, CDR3 protein, CDR3 DNA. The D gene is left open where the match is weak. Where a row states a size, it is once, few, many or the class of an expanded clone; other rows omit it.

-	TRBJ1-1	-	TRBV5-5	CASTGSPEAFF	TGTGCCAGCACGGGATCCCCTGAAGCTTTCTTT
-	TRBJ1-6	-	TRBV15	CATSLGAGGDSPLHF	TGTGCCACCAGCCTCGGGGCGGGAGGAGATTCACCCCTCCACTTT
-	TRBJ1-4	TRBD1	TRBV28	CASRTGSGSNEKLFF	TGTGCCAGCCGGACAGGGAGTGGGTCTAATGAAAAACTGTTTTTT
-	TRBJ1-5	TRBD1	TRBV19	CASRIMDRIGNQPQHF	TGTGCCAGTAGGATTATGGACAGGATAGGCAATCAGCCCCAGCATTTT
-	TRBJ2-1	TRBD1	TRBV9	CASSVGQGNEQFF	TGTGCCAGCAGCGTAGGACAGGGGAATGAGCAGTTCTTC
-	TRBJ1-2	-	TRBV2	CASSERTYNYGYTF	TGTGCCAGCAGTGAACGGACATATAACTATGGCTACACCTTC
-	TRBJ1-1	-	TRBV29-1	CSVWTSGVTEAFF	TGCAGCGTATGGACATCAGGGGTCACTGAAGCTTTCTTT
once	TRBJ1-1	TRBD1	TRBV10-2	CASGGDRELYTEAFF	TGCGCCAGTGGAGGGGACAGGGAATTGTACACTGAAGCTTTCTTT
-	TRBJ2-2	TRBD1	TRBV2	CASSDIMRGQAGELFF	TGTGCCAGCAGTGATATAATGAGGGGGCAGGCCGGGGAGCTGTTTTTT
once	TRBJ2-5	TRBD1	TRBV6-5	CASSSGTGGWETQYF	TGTGCCAGCAGTTCCGGGACAGGGGGCTGGGAGACCCAGTACTTC
-	TRBJ1-3	-	TRBV6-5	CASSYARSGNTIYF	TGTGCCAGCAGTTACGCCCGGTCCGGAAACACCATATATTTT
-	TRBJ1-2	-	TRBV19	CASSRNYGYTF	TGTGCCAGTAGTCGGAACTATGGCTACACCTTC
once	TRBJ2-7	-	TRBV30	CAWSRQVKSYEQYF	TGTGCCTGGAGTCGACAGGTCAAAAGCTACGAGCAGTACTTC
-	TRBJ1-6	TRBD1	TRBV6-1	CASGTGGLNSPLHF	TGTGCCAGCGGGACAGGGGGTTTGAATTCACCCCTCCACTTT